This TCR beta chain was recovered during a study of T cells in Graves' hyperthyroidism and ophthalmopathy. Amplification targeted TCR beta CDR3 regions from RNA transcripts. Researchers ran a first-round RT-PCR on the TCR CDR3 using the HTBI primer set. From the multiplex PCR reads, TCRdb called clonotypes with MiXCR, one entry per CDR3 protein. This sample yields 650,000 to 700,000 distinct CDR3 sequences, of which roughly 17% are seen a single time; roughly 16% belongs to the top ten. Stable disease denoted Graves' hyperthyroidism without ophthalmopathy progression within 18 months. The study left out patients who had uncontrolled infection, other autoimmune disease, pregnancy or lactation. This clonotype was seen a few times. Sequenced sample: blood. This receptor was taken from a man aged 50 to 60 with Graves' hyperthyroidism.

The CDR3 DNA sequence: TGTGCCAGCAGTATAATGAGGACCTCCTACGAGCAGTACTTC. Translation: CASSIMRTSYEQYF. V gene TRBV9 combines with J gene TRBJ2-7; D is uncertain. V dropped 5 bases and J dropped 0 bases, with 12 bases sitting between them. The V gene's germline CDR1 is SGDLS and CDR2 YYNGEE. This CDR3 region has 14 residues.